Below are 3 T cell receptor beta chains sequenced from a single sample in a study of blood T cell repertoires in COVID-19. Sequenced by immunoSEQ multiplex PCR; TCRdb stores in-frame clones only, minus some. The sample includes fewer than 350,000 clones, around 89% of them seen just once. The sample comprised PBMCs or T cells enriched from blood (not recorded which). The receptors come from a woman aged 18-29 years with acute COVID-19.

The CDR3 sequence: CASSPNAGVNTEAFF. Written as DNA, the CDR3 is TGTGCCAGCAGCCCTAATGCGGGGGTGAACACTGAAGCTTTCTTT. This chain uses TRBV7-9 with TRBJ1-1, with D possibly TRBD1 on 5 matching bases. The length of the CDR3 is 15 residues. Germline V CDR1 and CDR2: SEHNR, FQNEAQ (reference sequence). Trimming pared 5 bases from V and 0 bases from J, leaving 13 bases between.

The chain joins TRBV19 to TRBJ2-1; 11 bases align to TRBD2. Per the germline V gene, CDR1 is LNHDA and CDR2 is SQIVND (reference sequence). This CDR3 has 15 residues. J was trimmed by 0 bases and V by 6 bases; bases with no gene match: 1. The CDR3 bases are TGTGCCAGTAGGGGACTAGCGGACTCCTACAATGAGCAGTTCTTC. Translation: CASRGLADSYNEQFF.

The genes are TRBV5-4 and TRBJ2-1; 7 bases fit TRBD2. Losses at the gene ends were 0 bases for V and 7 bases for J; bases not matched to a gene: 16. Germline assignment: CDR1 SGHNT and CDR2 YYREEE (reference sequence). This CDR3 is built from 18 residues. DNA of the CDR3: TGTGCCAGCAGCTTGGACATGACAGTCAGCGGGATTAGGAATGAGCAGTTCTTC. Translation gives CASSLDMTVSGIRNEQFF.